Listed below are T cell receptor beta chains from one sample, sequenced in a study of shared clonotypes between healthy human individuals. Profiling relied on immunoSEQ multiplex PCR, and the TCRdb table lists in-frame clones only, not all of them. The data contain roughly 2,000,000 clones, approximately 95% of them seen just once; the ten biggest clones take up 1.2%. The sample consisted of naive CD8+ T cells sorted from blood. Source of these receptors: a man in his late teens or twenties in good health. The CDR3 runs from the conserved cysteine through the conserved F or W. A D gene is named only where the DNA matches it firmly. Only part of the rows carry a size: once, few, many, or a class if the clone is expanded.

J gene: TRBJ1-6
clone size: -
V gene: TRBV5-6
D gene: -
CDR3 DNA: TGTGCCAGCAGCTTTCAGGGGACACCCCTCCACTTT
CDR3 protein: CASSFQGTPLHF

J gene: TRBJ2-7
clone size: -
V gene: TRBV27
D gene: -
CDR3 DNA: TGTGCCAGCAGTTTGGGGGAAGGGTTCGAGCAGTACTTC
CDR3 protein: CASSLGEGFEQYF

J gene: TRBJ2-1
clone size: -
V gene: TRBV4-3
D gene: TRBD2
CDR3 DNA: TGCGCCAGCAGCTCTACTAGCGGGACTTACAATGAGCAGTTCTTC
CDR3 protein: CASSSTSGTYNEQFF

J gene: TRBJ2-3
clone size: -
V gene: TRBV7-6
D gene: TRBD1
CDR3 DNA: TGTGCCAGCACCGCAGAGGGGGCGCGTGGAGATACGCAGTATTTT
CDR3 protein: CASTAEGARGDTQYF

J gene: TRBJ2-7
clone size: -
V gene: TRBV5-1
D gene: TRBD1
CDR3 DNA: TGCGCCAGCAGGGACGAACAGGGGGCCTCCTACGAGCAGTACTTC
CDR3 protein: CASRDEQGASYEQYF

J gene: TRBJ1-2
clone size: -
V gene: TRBV5-6
D gene: TRBD1
CDR3 DNA: TGTGCCAGCAGCACAACAGGGGGCGCGTATGGCTACACCTTC
CDR3 protein: CASSTTGGAYGYTF

J gene: TRBJ2-1
clone size: -
V gene: TRBV19
D gene: -
CDR3 DNA: TGTGCCAGTAGTATGAGGGCCATCTACAATGAGCAGTTCTTC
CDR3 protein: CASSMRAIYNEQFF

J gene: TRBJ2-5
clone size: -
V gene: TRBV4-1
D gene: TRBD1
CDR3 DNA: TGCGCCAGCAGCCCCATCGCCACGCCTACAGGACAGGGACAAGAGACCCAGTACTTC
CDR3 protein: CASSPIATPTGQGQETQYF

J gene: TRBJ1-2
clone size: -
V gene: TRBV10-2
D gene: -
CDR3 DNA: TGCGCCAGCAGTGTTGGATGGTCCAGCCGTAACTATGGCTACACCTTC
CDR3 protein: CASSVGWSSRNYGYTF

J gene: TRBJ2-1
clone size: -
V gene: TRBV7-9
D gene: -
CDR3 DNA: TGTGCCAGCAGCTTAGACTCAGGCTCCTACAATGAGCAGTTCTTC
CDR3 protein: CASSLDSGSYNEQFF

J gene: TRBJ1-2
clone size: -
V gene: TRBV6-5
D gene: -
CDR3 DNA: TGTGCCAGCTCAATCGGACGGACTAACTATGGCTACACCTTC
CDR3 protein: CASSIGRTNYGYTF

J gene: TRBJ2-7
clone size: -
V gene: TRBV2
D gene: -
CDR3 DNA: TGTGCCAGCAGTGAAATGGCTGCAACCTACGAGCAGTACTTC
CDR3 protein: CASSEMAATYEQYF

J gene: TRBJ2-7
clone size: -
V gene: TRBV9
D gene: TRBD2
CDR3 DNA: TGTGCCAGCAGCGTAGGACTAGCGGGAGACTACGAGCAGTACTTC
CDR3 protein: CASSVGLAGDYEQYF

J gene: TRBJ2-7
clone size: -
V gene: TRBV6-1
D gene: -
CDR3 DNA: TGTGCCAGCAGTGATTTGGGGTACGAGCAGTACTTC
CDR3 protein: CASSDLGYEQYF

J gene: TRBJ1-1
clone size: -
V gene: TRBV4-1
D gene: -
CDR3 DNA: TGCGCCAGCAGCCAAGATGGAGGCTTTGAAGCTTTCTTT
CDR3 protein: CASSQDGGFEAFF

J gene: TRBJ2-3
clone size: -
V gene: TRBV4-2
D gene: TRBD1
CDR3 DNA: TGTGCCAGCAGCCAAGATCCGATGGACAGGGGGCCCGATACGCAGTATTTT
CDR3 protein: CASSQDPMDRGPDTQYF

J gene: TRBJ1-6
clone size: -
V gene: TRBV6-5
D gene: -
CDR3 DNA: TGTGCCAGCAGTTACTCCTCAGGGGATGGCAATTCACCCCTCCACTTT
CDR3 protein: CASSYSSGDGNSPLHF

J gene: TRBJ2-7
clone size: -
V gene: TRBV9
D gene: -
CDR3 DNA: TGTGCCAGCAGCGTAGATGGACCCTCCTACGAGCAGTACTTC
CDR3 protein: CASSVDGPSYEQYF

J gene: TRBJ1-5
clone size: -
V gene: TRBV7-9
D gene: -
CDR3 DNA: TGTGCCAGCAGCCAAGGGGTTGGCCAGCCCCAGCATTTT
CDR3 protein: CASSQGVGQPQHF

J gene: TRBJ2-7
clone size: -
V gene: TRBV19
D gene: -
CDR3 DNA: TGTGCCAGTAGCTGGAACTACGAGCAGTACTTC
CDR3 protein: CASSWNYEQYF

J gene: TRBJ2-7
clone size: -
V gene: TRBV18
D gene: TRBD1
CDR3 DNA: TGTGCCAGCTCGGCCGGACAGGGGTACGAGCAGTACTTC
CDR3 protein: CASSAGQGYEQYF

J gene: TRBJ2-2
clone size: -
V gene: TRBV5-1
D gene: -
CDR3 DNA: TGCGCCAGCAGCTTACGGGGGCCGGGTAACACCGGGGAGCTGTTTTTT
CDR3 protein: CASSLRGPGNTGELFF

J gene: TRBJ1-3
clone size: -
V gene: TRBV4-1
D gene: -
CDR3 DNA: TGCGCCAGCAGCCAAGGTTCACAGGCTGGAAACACCATATATTTT
CDR3 protein: CASSQGSQAGNTIYF

J gene: TRBJ2-1
clone size: -
V gene: TRBV29-1
D gene: -
CDR3 DNA: TGCAGCGTTCTAGCTTACAATGAGCAGTTCTTC
CDR3 protein: CSVLAYNEQFF

J gene: TRBJ2-3
clone size: -
V gene: TRBV28
D gene: -
CDR3 DNA: TGTGCCAGCGGCTCCCTCCGGGCAGATACGCAGTATTTT
CDR3 protein: CASGSLRADTQYF

J gene: TRBJ2-3
clone size: -
V gene: TRBV2
D gene: TRBD2
CDR3 DNA: TGTGCCAGCAGGGTAGCGGGGTTCACAGATACGCAGTATTTT
CDR3 protein: CASRVAGFTDTQYF

J gene: TRBJ1-4
clone size: -
V gene: TRBV14
D gene: -
CDR3 DNA: TGTGCCAGCAGCCAAGATTGGGGGAGTGAAAAACTGTTTTTT
CDR3 protein: CASSQDWGSEKLFF

J gene: TRBJ1-1
clone size: -
V gene: TRBV30
D gene: -
CDR3 DNA: TGTGCCTGGAGTTTCGGACGGGACACTGAAGCTTTCTTT
CDR3 protein: CAWSFGRDTEAFF

J gene: TRBJ2-6
clone size: once
V gene: TRBV11-2
D gene: -
CDR3 DNA: TGTGCCAGCAGCTTATCGCCGGCAGCTCCTGCTGGGGCCAACGTCCTGACTTTC
CDR3 protein: CASSLSPAAPAGANVLTF

J gene: TRBJ1-4
clone size: -
V gene: TRBV28
D gene: TRBD1
CDR3 DNA: TGTGCCAGCAGTTATGGACAGGGGGCGCTTGAAAAACTGTTTTTT
CDR3 protein: CASSYGQGALEKLFF

J gene: TRBJ2-7
clone size: -
V gene: TRBV9
D gene: -
CDR3 DNA: TGTGCCAGCAGCGTTAACGGAAATCCCTACGAGCAGTACTTC
CDR3 protein: CASSVNGNPYEQYF

J gene: TRBJ2-7
clone size: -
V gene: TRBV5-4
D gene: -
CDR3 DNA: TGTGCCAGCAGCCATGGGAGCTTCGAGCAGTACTTC
CDR3 protein: CASSHGSFEQYF

J gene: TRBJ2-1
clone size: -
V gene: TRBV20-1
D gene: -
CDR3 DNA: TGCAGTGCTAGCGGTGAGCAGTTCTTC
CDR3 protein: CSASGEQFF

J gene: TRBJ1-2
clone size: -
V gene: TRBV5-6
D gene: TRBD1
CDR3 DNA: TGTGCCAGCAGCCCGGGGACAGGGTGGATGGATGGCTACACCTTC
CDR3 protein: CASSPGTGWMDGYTF

J gene: TRBJ2-3
clone size: -
V gene: TRBV5-6
D gene: -
CDR3 DNA: TGTGCCAGCAGCTTGGCTGGGGATCCGCAGTATTTT
CDR3 protein: CASSLAGDPQYF

J gene: TRBJ2-5
clone size: -
V gene: TRBV9
D gene: -
CDR3 DNA: TGTGCCAGCAGCGTAACGGACTCGATCCAAGAGACCCAGTACTTC
CDR3 protein: CASSVTDSIQETQYF

J gene: TRBJ2-3
clone size: -
V gene: TRBV7-9
D gene: TRBD1
CDR3 DNA: TGTGCCAGCAGCCCCGCCCAGGACAGGGGGGGCACAGATACGCAGTATTTT
CDR3 protein: CASSPAQDRGGTDTQYF

J gene: TRBJ1-6
clone size: once
V gene: TRBV4-1
D gene: -
CDR3 DNA: TGCGCCAGCAGCCAAGACCCCCCAAGCTCCTATAATTCACCCCTCCACTTT
CDR3 protein: CASSQDPPSSYNSPLHF

J gene: TRBJ2-2
clone size: -
V gene: TRBV9
D gene: -
CDR3 DNA: TGTGCCAGCAGCGTAGCTCCGGGGGCCTTGAACACCGGGGAGCTGTTTTTT
CDR3 protein: CASSVAPGALNTGELFF

J gene: TRBJ2-1
clone size: -
V gene: TRBV28
D gene: TRBD2
CDR3 DNA: TGTGCCAGCAGTTTGAGAGGAGCGGGGGATGAGCAGTTCTTC
CDR3 protein: CASSLRGAGDEQFF

J gene: TRBJ1-4
clone size: -
V gene: TRBV28
D gene: -
CDR3 DNA: TGTGCCAGCAGTTTATTGGGTGCAACTAATGAAAAACTGTTTTTT
CDR3 protein: CASSLLGATNEKLFF

J gene: TRBJ2-1
clone size: -
V gene: TRBV27
D gene: TRBD2
CDR3 DNA: TGTGCCAGCAGTCTGAGGACTAGCGGGGCTTACAATGAGCAGTTCTTC
CDR3 protein: CASSLRTSGAYNEQFF

J gene: TRBJ2-1
clone size: -
V gene: TRBV9
D gene: TRBD2
CDR3 DNA: TGTGCCAGCAGCCCTATAGCGGGAGGCGATGAGCAGTTCTTC
CDR3 protein: CASSPIAGGDEQFF

J gene: TRBJ2-3
clone size: -
V gene: TRBV5-4
D gene: TRBD1
CDR3 DNA: TGTGCCAGCAGCTCCCCAGAGACGACAGGGTCGAACACAGATACGCAGTATTTT
CDR3 protein: CASSSPETTGSNTDTQYF

J gene: TRBJ2-1
clone size: -
V gene: TRBV5-1
D gene: TRBD2
CDR3 DNA: TGCGCCAGCAGCTTGGTGGGTAGCGGGAGGCTTAGTGAGCAGTTCTTC
CDR3 protein: CASSLVGSGRLSEQFF

J gene: TRBJ2-5
clone size: -
V gene: TRBV6-6
D gene: -
CDR3 DNA: TGTGCCAGCAGTTACACTAGAACAGAGACCCAGTACTTC
CDR3 protein: CASSYTRTETQYF

J gene: TRBJ2-1
clone size: -
V gene: TRBV15
D gene: TRBD2
CDR3 DNA: TGTGCCACCAGGCTAGCGGGGGTTTACAATGAGCAGTTCTTC
CDR3 protein: CATRLAGVYNEQFF

J gene: TRBJ2-7
clone size: once
V gene: TRBV5-4
D gene: -
CDR3 DNA: TGTGCCAGCAGCCAGGGACTCTCCTACGAGCAGTACTTC
CDR3 protein: CASSQGLSYEQYF

J gene: TRBJ2-2
clone size: -
V gene: TRBV2
D gene: -
CDR3 DNA: TGTGCCAGCATCAGGGGATTTACGAACACCGGGGAGCTGTTTTTT
CDR3 protein: CASIRGFTNTGELFF

J gene: TRBJ2-2
clone size: -
V gene: TRBV9
D gene: -
CDR3 DNA: TGTGCCAGCAGCCCCGGGGTGGGACCATCGAGCACCGGGGAGCTGTTTTTT
CDR3 protein: CASSPGVGPSSTGELFF

J gene: TRBJ1-6
clone size: -
V gene: TRBV28
D gene: TRBD1
CDR3 DNA: TGTGCCAGCAGCCCGGGACAGGGTAATTATTTACCCCTCCACTTT
CDR3 protein: CASSPGQGNYLPLHF

J gene: TRBJ2-7
clone size: -
V gene: TRBV9
D gene: TRBD2
CDR3 DNA: TGTGCCAGCAGCGCAGACTCCACTAGCGGGGGGATTCCCTACGAGCAGTACTTC
CDR3 protein: CASSADSTSGGIPYEQYF

J gene: TRBJ2-4
clone size: -
V gene: TRBV2
D gene: TRBD2
CDR3 DNA: TGTGCCAGCAGGGGAGGACTAGCGGAGGGTGAAAACATTCAGTACTTC
CDR3 protein: CASRGGLAEGENIQYF

J gene: TRBJ1-4
clone size: -
V gene: TRBV7-9
D gene: TRBD1
CDR3 DNA: TGTGCCAGCAGCTACGGGACAGATGAAAAACTGTTTTTT
CDR3 protein: CASSYGTDEKLFF

J gene: TRBJ1-1
clone size: -
V gene: TRBV28
D gene: -
CDR3 DNA: TGTGCCAGCAGTTTTGGGGGCACTGAAGCTTTCTTT
CDR3 protein: CASSFGGTEAFF